This T cell receptor beta chain is drawn from a study of shared clonotypes between healthy human individuals. TCRdb's table, derived via immunoSEQ multiplex PCR, lists solely in-frame clones and lacks some. The table includes just over 2,000,000 clones, roughly 95% detected once. The TCR sequence derives from a man between 18 and 35 years old in good health. Sequenced: naive CD4+ T cells sorted from blood. Subset here: CD45RA+ positively selected.

The CDR3 loop is CASSKIAGGTDTQYF. Written as DNA, the CDR3 is TGTGCCAGCAGTAAAATAGCGGGGGGCACAGATACGCAGTATTTT. The chain couples TRBV2 to TRBJ2-3, with 9 bases fitting TRBD2. The CDR3 covers 15 residues. The germline CDR1 and CDR2 sequences are SNHLY and FYNNEI. V gave up 5 bases and J gave up 1 base; unmatched junction bases: 4.